The table lists the clone carrying this T cell receptor (beta chain) with a few counts. Profiling relied on immunoSEQ multiplex PCR, and the TCRdb table lists in-frame clones only, not all of them. The sample yields 23,000 or so clones, about 83% seen once. This entry belongs to a study of OX40 agonist ivuxolimab in advanced cancers. V gave up 0 bases and J gave up 8 bases, with 11 bases separating them. There are 13 residues in the CDR3. Germline V gene sequence: CDR1 SGHRS, CDR2 YFSETQ. Blood got drawn at baseline, again on cycle 4 day 1, and then on cycle 7 day 1. This sequence originates from an adult with an advanced solid tumor such as melanoma, head and neck, liver or kidney cancer. Source: CD4+ or CD8+ T cells sorted from blood, taken in a trial of the OX40 agonist ivuxolimab. V and J are TRBV5-1 and TRBJ1-2, with a tentative D call TRBD1 (6 bases). The CDR3 region has the DNA TGCGCCAGCAGCTTGGGGGGGGCGCACGGCTACACCTTC. It translates to CASSLGGAHGYTF.